Below, one T cell receptor (beta chain) is given with its context. The data were taken from a study of shared clonotypes between healthy human individuals. CDR1 is SQVTM and CDR2 is ANQGSEA in the germline V gene. The CDR3 has 12 residues. V shed 3 bases and J 10 bases; nucleotides not matched to a gene: 8. The data were produced by immunoSEQ multiplex PCR, yet TCRdb's version contains in-frame clones alone and is incomplete. The sample has hundreds of thousands of clones, around three quarters seen once. Specimen: memory CD4+ T cells sorted from blood. Subset given: CD45RA-negative fraction. This TCR derives from a woman aged 25 to 39 in good health. The chain links TRBV29-1 to TRBJ1-1; TRBD1 matches 7 bases. The CDR3 loop is CSVEEGARGAFF. CDR3 DNA: TGCAGCGTTGAGGAGGGGGCCCGGGGAGCTTTCTTT.